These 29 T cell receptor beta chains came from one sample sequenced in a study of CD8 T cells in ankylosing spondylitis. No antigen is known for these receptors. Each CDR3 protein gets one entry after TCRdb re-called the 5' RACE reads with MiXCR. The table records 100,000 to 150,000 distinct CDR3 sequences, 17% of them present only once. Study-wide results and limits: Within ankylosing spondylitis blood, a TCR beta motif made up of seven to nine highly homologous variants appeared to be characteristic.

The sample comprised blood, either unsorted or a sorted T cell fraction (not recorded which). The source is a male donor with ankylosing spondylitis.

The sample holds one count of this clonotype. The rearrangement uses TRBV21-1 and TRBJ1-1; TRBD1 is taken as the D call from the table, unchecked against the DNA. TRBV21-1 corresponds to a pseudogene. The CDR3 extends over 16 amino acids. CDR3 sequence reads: CASSTGQRTLRSEAFF. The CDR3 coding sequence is TGTGCCAGCAGCACGGGACAGCGCACTCTACGGTCTGAAGCTTTCTTT.

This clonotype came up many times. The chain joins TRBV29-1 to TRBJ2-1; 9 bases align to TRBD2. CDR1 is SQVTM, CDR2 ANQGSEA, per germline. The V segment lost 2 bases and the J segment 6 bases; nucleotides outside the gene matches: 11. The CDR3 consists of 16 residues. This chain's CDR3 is CSVESRGGGRFNEQFF. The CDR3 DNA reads TGCAGCGTTGAATCGCGGGGGGGCGGGAGATTCAATGAGCAGTTCTTC.

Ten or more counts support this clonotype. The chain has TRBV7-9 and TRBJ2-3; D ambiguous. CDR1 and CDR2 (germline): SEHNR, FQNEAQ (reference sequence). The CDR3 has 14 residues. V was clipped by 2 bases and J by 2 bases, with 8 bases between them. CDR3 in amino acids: CASSLSADTDTQYF. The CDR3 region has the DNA TGTGCCAGCAGCTTATCCGCGGACACAGATACGCAGTATTTT.

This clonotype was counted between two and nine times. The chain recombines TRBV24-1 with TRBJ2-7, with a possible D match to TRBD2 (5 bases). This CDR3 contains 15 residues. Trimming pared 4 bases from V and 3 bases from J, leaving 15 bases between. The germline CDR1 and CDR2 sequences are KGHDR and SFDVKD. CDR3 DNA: TGTGCCACCAGTGAACCCGGGATCTACCTCTACGAGCAGTACTTC. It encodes CATSEPGIYLYEQYF.

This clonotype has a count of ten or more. The CDR3 spells CSVEEVQASGANVLTF. The CDR3 DNA is TGCAGCGTTGAAGAGGTGCAGGCCTCTGGGGCCAACGTCCTGACTTTC. The V call is TRBV29-1, the J call TRBJ2-6; D uncertain. Germline CDR1 is SQVTM and CDR2 is ANQGSEA. Trimming took off 0 bases at V and 0 bases at J, with 9 bases between the two ends. CDR3 length: 16 residues.

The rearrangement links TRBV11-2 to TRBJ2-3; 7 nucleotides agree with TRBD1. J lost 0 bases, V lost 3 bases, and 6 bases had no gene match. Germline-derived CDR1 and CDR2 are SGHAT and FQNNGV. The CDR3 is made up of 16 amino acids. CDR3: CASSFLGGVSTDTQYF. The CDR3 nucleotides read TGTGCCAGCAGCTTCTTAGGGGGCGTTAGCACAGATACGCAGTATTTT.

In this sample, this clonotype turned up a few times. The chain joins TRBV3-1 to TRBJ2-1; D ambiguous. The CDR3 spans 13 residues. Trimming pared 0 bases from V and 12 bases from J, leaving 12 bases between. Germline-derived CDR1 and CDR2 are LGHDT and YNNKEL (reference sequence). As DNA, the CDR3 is TGTGCCAGCAGCCAAGATCACCCCTCCGTGCAGTTCTTC. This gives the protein CASSQDHPSVQFF.

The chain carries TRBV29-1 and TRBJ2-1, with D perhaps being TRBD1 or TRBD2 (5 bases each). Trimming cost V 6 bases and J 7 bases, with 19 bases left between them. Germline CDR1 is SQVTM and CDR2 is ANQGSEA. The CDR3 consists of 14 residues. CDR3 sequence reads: CSVGPGTGVNEQFF. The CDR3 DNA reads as TGCAGCGTCGGACCCGGGACGGGCGTTAATGAGCAGTTCTTC.

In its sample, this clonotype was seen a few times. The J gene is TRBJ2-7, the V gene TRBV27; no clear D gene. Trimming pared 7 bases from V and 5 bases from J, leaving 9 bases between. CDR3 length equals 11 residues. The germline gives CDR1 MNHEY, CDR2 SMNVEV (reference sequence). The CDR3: CASTEGHEQYF. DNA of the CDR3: TGTGCCAGCACCGAAGGTCACGAGCAGTACTTC.

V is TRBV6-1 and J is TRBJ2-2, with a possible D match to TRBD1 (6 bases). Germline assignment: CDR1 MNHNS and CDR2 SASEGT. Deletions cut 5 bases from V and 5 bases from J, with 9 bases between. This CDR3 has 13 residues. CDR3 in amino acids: CASSPQGTGELFF. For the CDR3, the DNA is TGTGCCAGCAGTCCTCAGGGGACCGGGGAGCTGTTTTTT.

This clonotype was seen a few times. The CDR3 loop is CASSEWQAQETQYF. CDR3 nucleotides: TGTGCCAGCAGTGAGTGGCAGGCCCAAGAGACCCAGTACTTC. V gene TRBV2 combines with J gene TRBJ2-5; no clear D. With 3 bases removed from V and 1 base from J, the gap between germline ends came to 9 bases. CDR3 length equals 14 residues. CDR1 is SNHLY, CDR2 FYNNEI, per germline.

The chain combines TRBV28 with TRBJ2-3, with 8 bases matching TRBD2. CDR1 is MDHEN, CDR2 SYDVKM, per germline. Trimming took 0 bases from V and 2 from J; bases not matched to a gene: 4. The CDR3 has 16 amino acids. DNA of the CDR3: TGTGCCAGCAGTTTATGGAGCGGGAGCCTCACAGATACGCAGTATTTT. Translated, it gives CASSLWSGSLTDTQYF.

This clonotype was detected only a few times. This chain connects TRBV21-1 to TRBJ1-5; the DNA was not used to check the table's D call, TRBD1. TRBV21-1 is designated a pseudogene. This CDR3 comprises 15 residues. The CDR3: CASSTHSDRGKPQHF. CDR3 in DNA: TGTGCCAGCAGCACCCACAGCGACAGGGGAAAGCCCCAGCATTTT.

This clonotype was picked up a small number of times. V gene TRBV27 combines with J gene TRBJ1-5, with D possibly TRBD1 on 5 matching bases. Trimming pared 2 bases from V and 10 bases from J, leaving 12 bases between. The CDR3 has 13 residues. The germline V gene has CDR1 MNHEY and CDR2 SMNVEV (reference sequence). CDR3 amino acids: CASSLRGRAPQHF. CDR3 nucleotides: TGTGCCAGCAGTTTACGGGGACGGGCACCCCAGCATTTT.

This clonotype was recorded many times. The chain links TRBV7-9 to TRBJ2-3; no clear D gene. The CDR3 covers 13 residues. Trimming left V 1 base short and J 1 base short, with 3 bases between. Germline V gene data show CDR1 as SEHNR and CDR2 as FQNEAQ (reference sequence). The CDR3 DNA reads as TGTGCCAGCAGCTTAGTAGGCACAGATACGCAGTATTTT. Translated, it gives CASSLVGTDTQYF.

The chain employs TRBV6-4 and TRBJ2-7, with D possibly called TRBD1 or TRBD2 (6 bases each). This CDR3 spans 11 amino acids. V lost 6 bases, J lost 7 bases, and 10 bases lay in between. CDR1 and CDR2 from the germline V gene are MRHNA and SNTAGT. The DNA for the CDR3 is TGTGCCAGCAGGGGGGCGGGGGAGCAGTACTTC. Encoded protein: CASRGAGEQYF.

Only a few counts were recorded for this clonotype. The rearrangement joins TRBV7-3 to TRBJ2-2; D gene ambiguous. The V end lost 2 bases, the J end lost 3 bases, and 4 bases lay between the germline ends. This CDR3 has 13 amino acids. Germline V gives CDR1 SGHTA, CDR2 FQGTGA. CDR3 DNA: TGTGCCAGCAGCTTAGAACACACCGGGGAGCTGTTTTTT. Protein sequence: CASSLEHTGELFF. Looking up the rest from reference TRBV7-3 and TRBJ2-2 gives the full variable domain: GAGVSQTPSNKVTEKGKYVELRCDPISGHTALYWYRQSLGQGPEFLIYFQGTGAADDSGLPNDRFFAVRPEGSVSTLKIQRTERGDSAVYLCASSLEHTGELFFGEGSRLTVL.

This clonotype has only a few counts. The CDR3 reads CASSLTPRVYEQYF. DNA of the CDR3: TGTGCCAGCAGTCTGACTCCTCGAGTCTACGAGCAGTACTTC. The chain joins TRBV27 to TRBJ2-7, with D unresolved. Germline CDR1 is MNHEY and CDR2 is SMNVEV (reference sequence). Trimming cost V 5 bases and J 3 bases, with 14 bases left between them. The CDR3 length is 14 residues.

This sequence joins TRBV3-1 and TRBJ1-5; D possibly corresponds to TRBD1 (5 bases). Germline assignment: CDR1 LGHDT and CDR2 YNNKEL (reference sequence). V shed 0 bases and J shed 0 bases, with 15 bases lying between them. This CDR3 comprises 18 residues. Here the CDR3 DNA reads TGTGCCAGCAGCCAAGAACCCCCGGGACTATATAGCAATCAGCCCCAGCATTTT. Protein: CASSQEPPGLYSNQPQHF.

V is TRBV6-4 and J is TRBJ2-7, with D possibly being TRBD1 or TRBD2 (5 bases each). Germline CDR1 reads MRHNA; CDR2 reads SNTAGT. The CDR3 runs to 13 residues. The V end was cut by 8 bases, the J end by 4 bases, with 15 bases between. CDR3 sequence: CASGRDWGYEQYF. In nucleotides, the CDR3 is TGTGCCAGCGGGCGAGACTGGGGGTACGAGCAGTACTTC.

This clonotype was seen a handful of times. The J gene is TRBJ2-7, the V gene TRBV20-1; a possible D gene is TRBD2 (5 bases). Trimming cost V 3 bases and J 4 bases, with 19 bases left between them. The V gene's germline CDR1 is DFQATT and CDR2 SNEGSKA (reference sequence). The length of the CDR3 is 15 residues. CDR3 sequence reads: CSARAKPLRVYEQYF. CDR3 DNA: TGCAGTGCTAGGGCCAAGCCACTGCGGGTTTACGAGCAGTACTTC.

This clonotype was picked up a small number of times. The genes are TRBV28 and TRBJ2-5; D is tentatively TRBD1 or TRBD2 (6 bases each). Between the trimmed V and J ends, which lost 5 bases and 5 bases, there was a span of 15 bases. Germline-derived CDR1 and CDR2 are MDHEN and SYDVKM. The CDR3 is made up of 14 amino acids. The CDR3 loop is CASSLKTRGETQYF. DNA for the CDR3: TGTGCCAGCAGTCTAAAGACTAGGGGGGAGACCCAGTACTTC.

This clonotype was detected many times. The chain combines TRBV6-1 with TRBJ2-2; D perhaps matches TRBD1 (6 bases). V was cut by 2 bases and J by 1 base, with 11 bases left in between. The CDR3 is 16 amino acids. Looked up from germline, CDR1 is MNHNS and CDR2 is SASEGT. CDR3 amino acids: CASSEIGTRNTGELFF. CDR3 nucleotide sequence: TGTGCCAGCAGTGAAATCGGGACACGGAACACCGGGGAGCTGTTTTTT.

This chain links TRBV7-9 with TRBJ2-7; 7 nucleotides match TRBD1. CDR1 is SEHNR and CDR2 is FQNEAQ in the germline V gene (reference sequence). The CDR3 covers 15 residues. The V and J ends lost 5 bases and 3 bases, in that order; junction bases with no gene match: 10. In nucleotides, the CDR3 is TGTGCCAGCAGCCCCGGGGCAGGGGGTAGCTACGAGCAGTACTTC. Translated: CASSPGAGGSYEQYF.

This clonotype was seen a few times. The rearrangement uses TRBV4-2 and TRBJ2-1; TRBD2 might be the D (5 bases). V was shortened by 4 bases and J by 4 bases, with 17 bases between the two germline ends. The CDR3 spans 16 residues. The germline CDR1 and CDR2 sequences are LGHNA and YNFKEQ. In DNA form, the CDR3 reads TGTGCCAGCAGCCCCGGGGTCGGGTTGGGGTACAATGAGCAGTTCTTC. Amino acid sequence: CASSPGVGLGYNEQFF.

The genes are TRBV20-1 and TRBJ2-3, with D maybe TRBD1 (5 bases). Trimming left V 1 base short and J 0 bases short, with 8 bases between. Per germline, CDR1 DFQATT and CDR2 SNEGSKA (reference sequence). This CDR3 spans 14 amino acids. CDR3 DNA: TGCAGTGCTAGAGGGACAACTAGCACAGATACGCAGTATTTT. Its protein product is CSARGTTSTDTQYF.

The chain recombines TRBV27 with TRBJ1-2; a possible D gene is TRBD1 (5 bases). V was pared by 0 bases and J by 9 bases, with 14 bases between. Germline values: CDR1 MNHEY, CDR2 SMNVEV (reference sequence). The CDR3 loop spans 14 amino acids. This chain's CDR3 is CASSLSNGALRYTF. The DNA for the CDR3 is TGTGCCAGCAGTTTATCTAATGGGGCCCTTCGCTACACCTTC.

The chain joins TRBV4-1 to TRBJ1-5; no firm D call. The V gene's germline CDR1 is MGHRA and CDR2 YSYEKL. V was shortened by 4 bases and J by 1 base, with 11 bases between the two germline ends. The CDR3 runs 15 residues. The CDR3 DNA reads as TGCGCCAGCAGCCCCACCTCAGGAAGCAATCAGCCCCAGCATTTT. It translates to CASSPTSGSNQPQHF.

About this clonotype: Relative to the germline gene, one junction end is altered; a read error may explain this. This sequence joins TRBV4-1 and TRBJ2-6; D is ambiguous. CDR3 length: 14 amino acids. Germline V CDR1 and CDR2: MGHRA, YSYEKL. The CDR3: CASSQVTGANVLTF. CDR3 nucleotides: TGTGCCAGCAGCCAAGTAACCGGGGCCAACGTCCTGACTTTC.